This TCR beta chain appears in the sequencing data of a study of T cells in Graves' hyperthyroidism and ophthalmopathy. As for the study in general: Peripheral blood was acquired at first diagnosis, ahead of any therapy whatsoever. Overall study results and limits: Most clonotypes that expanded in the thyroid above 0.001 also showed up in blood.

Fresh peripheral blood, around 9.3 ml, was the source of the PBMCs. Amplification targeted TCR beta CDR3 regions from RNA transcripts. The HTBI primer set drove a first-round RT-PCR of the TCR CDR3. TCRdb reprocessed the multiplex PCR reads via MiXCR and lists one record per CDR3 protein. The table records fewer than 900,000 distinct CDR3 sequences, 16% of them present only once. Per the germline V gene, CDR1 is SGHNT and CDR2 is YENEEA. The CDR3 is 14 amino acids. V shed 0 bases and J shed 6 bases, with 10 bases lying between them. At least ten counts were recorded for this clonotype. Its target is unknown.

The chain has TRBV11-3 and TRBJ2-3, with a tentative D call TRBD2 (5 bases). This clonotype was sampled from a man between 18 and 29 years old with Graves' hyperthyroidism. The specimen sequenced was blood. The CDR3 DNA follows: TGTGCCAGCAGCTTAGATCCGGGGATTGATACGCAGTATTTT. Protein sequence: CASSLDPGIDTQYF.